This TCR beta chain was documented in a study of post-analysis software for immune sequencing data. Study-wide context: Both relapsing-remitting and secondary progressive multiple sclerosis featured among the disease courses, as did progressive-relapsing multiple sclerosis. Study-wide points: Normalized Chao1 diversity in multiple sclerosis patients fell significantly below that of controls. Samples made in the same batch grouped tightly together by F measure.

Of note for this clonotype: Its antigen is unidentified.

TCR beta libraries were prepared from cDNA with unique molecular identifiers. From around 0.96 to 9.9 million T cells, roughly 530,000 cDNA molecules were obtained. TCRdb re-called the PCR reads with MiXCR, one entry per CDR3 protein. Counted here are about 620,000 distinct CDR3 sequences, 44% occurring once; the ten biggest clones make up approximately 1.7%. This sequence was found in a girl between 5 and 17 years old with multiple sclerosis. Sequenced sample: blood.

CDR3 protein: CASSFLTGETQYF. In DNA, the CDR3 is TGTGCCAGCAGTTTCCTGACGGGAGAGACCCAGTACTTC. The gene calls are TRBV27 and TRBJ2-7; D remains unclear. The J call could be wrong; TRBJ2-5 is a better fit for the DNA end. The CDR3 extends over 13 amino acids. From germline, CDR1 is MNHEY and CDR2 SMNVEV (reference sequence).